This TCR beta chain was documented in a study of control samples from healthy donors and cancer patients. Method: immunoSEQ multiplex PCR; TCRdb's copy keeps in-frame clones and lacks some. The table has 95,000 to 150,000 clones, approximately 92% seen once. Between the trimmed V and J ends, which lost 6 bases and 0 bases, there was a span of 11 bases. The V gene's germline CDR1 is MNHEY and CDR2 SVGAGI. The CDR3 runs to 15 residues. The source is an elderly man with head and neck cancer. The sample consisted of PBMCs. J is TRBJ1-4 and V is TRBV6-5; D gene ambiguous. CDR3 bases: TGTGCCAGCAGCAGGAGGGATGCAACTAATGAAAAACTGTTTTTT. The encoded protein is CASSRRDATNEKLFF.